This T cell receptor beta chain comes out of a study of cytomegalovirus exposure and HLA in healthy donors. Study in general: Earlier results showed 90 million to 120 million unique TCR beta sequences derived from approximately 170 million T cells.

This clone came up a few times. This CDR3 spans 14 amino acids. Germline V gene sequence: CDR1 SGHRS, CDR2 YFSETQ. V was clipped by 4 bases and J by 6 bases; unmatched bases: 5. Amplification used 60 Vbeta primers and 13 Jbeta primers. Using immunoSEQ multiplex PCR, the repertoire was profiled, and TCRdb retains in-frame clones only, with some absent. The sample lists about 130,000 clones, 60% to 80% occurring once. The origin of this receptor is a male donor in good health and CMV-seronegative. The chain has TRBV5-1 and TRBJ1-1; 11 bases fit TRBD1. The sample was PBMCs. In DNA form, the CDR3 reads TGCGCCAGCAGCCCGCGGACAGGGGGCCCTGAAGCTTTCTTT. Protein sequence: CASSPRTGGPEAFF.